This T cell receptor beta chain derives from a study of T cell repertoires in cytomegalovirus infection. Study outcomes and limitations: Predominance within the ex vivo response was attributable to HLA-C-restricted CMV-specific TCR beta clonotypes.

A remark on this clonotype: The antigen is not known.

TCRdb reanalysed the reads using MiXCR and keeps one entry per CDR3 protein. The data contain about 770,000 distinct CDR3 sequences, about 27% of them seen just once; the ten biggest clones take up around 14%. This sequence originates from a human donor in good health (CMV status not recorded). Some clones in this sample may be carry-over from other donors' samples. The sequences come from cultured CD8+ T cells from PBMCs, collected from culture after CMV antigen stimulation.

CDR3 bases: TGTGCCAGCAGCTTTGGGACAGGGGATTTCTACGAGCAGTACTTC. Amino acids: CASSFGTGDFYEQYF. The rearrangement uses TRBV7-6 and TRBJ2-7; 10 nucleotides match TRBD1. The CDR3 is 15 residues long. CDR1 and CDR2 (germline): SGHVS, FNYEAQ. V was pared by 3 bases and J by 3 bases, with 5 bases of the junction left unmatched.